This T cell receptor beta chain was observed in a study of Graves' ophthalmopathy and Graves' hyperthyroidism. Study-level information: Over 18 months of follow-up, stable hyperthyroidism required that no ophthalmopathy appear.

Ten or more counts support this clonotype. CDR3 regions of TCR beta were amplified from RNA transcripts. Investigators did first-round RT-PCR with HTBI primers, then second-round multiplex PCR. From the multiplex PCR reads, TCRdb called clonotypes with MiXCR, one entry per CDR3 protein. The sample holds more than 1,000,000 distinct CDR3 sequences, about 40% seen once. Germline V gene lookup returns CDR1 MNHEY and CDR2 SMNVEV (reference sequence). The length of the CDR3 is 14 residues. Trimming left V 6 bases short and J 0 bases short, with 11 bases between. If patients had other autoimmune diseases, uncontrolled infections, pregnancy or lactation, they were excluded.

The sample consisted of peripheral blood or thyroid tissue (not recorded which). The source is an adult man with Graves' hyperthyroidism. The chain is built from TRBV27 and TRBJ1-2; no clear D gene. Written as DNA, the CDR3 is TGTGCCAGCAGATCGTCGGGAGCTAACTATGGCTACACCTTC. Translated, it gives CASRSSGANYGYTF.